The 3 T cell receptor beta chains in this list originate from one sample, sequenced in a study of blood T cell repertoires in COVID-19 (dated by TCRdb to 2018 to 2021). The receptor library was made with the immunoSEQ multiplex PCR assay. Here the immuneACCESS table is served through TCRdb, limited to in-frame sequences with V and J called. Missing clones are a known gap in these copies; in checked studies unresolved V genes cover under half, and the rest lacks a known reason. The sample includes some 200,000 clones, with roughly 84% observed a single time. Approximately 7.2% of the sample lies in the top ten. The specimen was PBMCs or T cells enriched from blood (not recorded which). The source is a man aged 25 to 45 in a cohort exposed to, infected with or recovered from COVID-19 (not recorded which).

This sequence joins TRBV6-5 and TRBJ2-1; TRBD2 agrees at 11 bases. V was pared by 6 bases and J by 5 bases, with 6 bases of the junction left unmatched. The CDR3 covers 15 residues. Germline values: CDR1 MNHEY, CDR2 SVGAGI. The CDR3 DNA sequence: TGTGCCAGCAGGGGAACTAGCGGGAGCCACAATGAGCAGTTCTTC. Its translation is CASRGTSGSHNEQFF.

J is TRBJ2-3 and V is TRBV24-1, with 8 bases aligning to TRBD1. Trimming cost V 3 bases and J 2 bases; bases outside gene matches: 9. CDR1 and CDR2 from the germline V gene are KGHDR and SFDVKD. This CDR3 has 17 amino acids. The CDR3 DNA follows: TGTGCCACCAGTGATACTCGGACAGGGAGTTCCACAGATACGCAGTATTTT. Translating gives CATSDTRTGSSTDTQYF.

V gene TRBV24-1 combines with J gene TRBJ2-3, with TRBD1 identical over 11 bases. The V and J ends lost 4 bases and 2 bases, in that order; junction bases with no gene match: 7. CDR1 KGHDR and CDR2 SFDVKD come from the germline V gene. The CDR3 has 17 residues. CDR3 sequence (DNA): TGTGCCACCAGTGACCTGGGACAGGGGGGATACACAGATACGCAGTATTTT. It yields the protein CATSDLGQGGYTDTQYF.